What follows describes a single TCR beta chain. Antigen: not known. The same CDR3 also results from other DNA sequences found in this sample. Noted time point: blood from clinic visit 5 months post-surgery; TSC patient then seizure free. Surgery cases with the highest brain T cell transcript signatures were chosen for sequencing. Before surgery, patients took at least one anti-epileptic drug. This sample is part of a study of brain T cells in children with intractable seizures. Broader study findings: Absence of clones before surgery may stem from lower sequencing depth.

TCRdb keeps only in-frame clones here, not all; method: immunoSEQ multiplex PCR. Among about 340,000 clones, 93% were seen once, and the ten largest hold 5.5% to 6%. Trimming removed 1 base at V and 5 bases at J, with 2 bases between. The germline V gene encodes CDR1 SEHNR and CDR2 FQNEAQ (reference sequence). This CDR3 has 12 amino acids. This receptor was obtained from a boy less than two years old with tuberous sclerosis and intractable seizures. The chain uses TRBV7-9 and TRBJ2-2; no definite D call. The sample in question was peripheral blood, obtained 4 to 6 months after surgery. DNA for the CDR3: TGTGCCAGCAGCTTAGGGACCGGGGAGCTGTTTTTT. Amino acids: CASSLGTGELFF.